The 17 T cell receptor beta chains listed next were all sequenced from one sample in a study of human T cells and chemical hapten exposure. TCRdb redid the calling of the RACE reads with MiXCR, one entry per CDR3 protein. Seen here are more than 250,000 distinct CDR3 sequences, almost 8% observed once, and the top ten hold 1.2%. As to time point: pre-sensitization, week 0. Treatment in this sample: therapeutic diphenylcyclopropenone sensitization with weekly scalp DPC. The sequences come from whole blood, collected in connection with sensitization to the hapten diphenylcyclopropenone (DPC). Source of these receptors: a man between 18 and 29 years old with alopecia areata. Some clones in this sample may be carry-over from other donors' samples.

In this sample, this clonotype turned up many times. The chain employs TRBV15 and TRBJ1-4; D unclear. This CDR3 has 12 amino acids. The germline V gene has CDR1 LNHNV and CDR2 YYDKDF (reference sequence). Trimming pared 3 bases from V and 8 bases from J, leaving 7 bases between. The CDR3 loop reads CATSRKNEKLFF. CDR3 nucleotide sequence: TGTGCCACCAGCAGGAAAAACGAAAAACTGTTTTTT.

This clonotype was observed many times. V and J are TRBV6-2 or TRBV6-3 and TRBJ2-4; D may be TRBD1 or TRBD2 (6 bases each). CDR3 length equals 15 residues. Germline V gene lookup returns CDR1 MNHEY and CDR2 SVGEGT. Trimming took 8 bases from V and 0 from J, leaving 14 bases between them. The CDR3 nucleotides read TGTGCCAGCTTCGACGGGGGCTTAGCCAAAAACATTCAGTACTTC. It is translated as CASFDGGLAKNIQYF.

This clonotype was picked up a small number of times. This chain links TRBV20-1 with TRBJ2-1; the D call may be TRBD1 or TRBD2 (6 bases each). Germline CDR1 DFQATT, CDR2 SNEGSKA (reference sequence). V dropped 6 bases and J dropped 8 bases, with 23 bases sitting between them. The CDR3 length is 15 residues. The CDR3 protein is CSAGPGAYGSDEQFF. DNA of the CDR3: TGCAGTGCAGGACCGGGGGCCTACGGGTCGGATGAGCAGTTCTTC.

This clonotype was observed once. The junction differs from germline at one of its ends, possibly a read error. V and J are TRBV9 and TRBJ1-1; 9 bases are a match to TRBD1. CDR3 length: 17 residues. Germline V gene data show CDR1 as SGDLS and CDR2 as YYNGEE. This CDR3 reads CASNVGGTGMGQTEAFF. The CDR3 DNA follows: TGTGCCAGCAACGTAGGTGGGACAGGGATGGGACAGACTGAAGCTTTCTTT.

This clonotype has at least ten counts. V usage is TRBV9 and J usage is TRBJ2-3; D is perhaps TRBD1 or TRBD2 (5 bases each). Germline CDR1 reads SGDLS; CDR2 reads YYNGEE. The CDR3 contains 17 residues. V was clipped by 3 bases and J by 3 bases, with 20 bases between them. This CDR3 is CASSERGDSARTDTQYF. In DNA, the CDR3 is TGTGCCAGCAGCGAGAGGGGCGACAGTGCCCGGACAGATACGCAGTATTTT.

In its sample, this clonotype was seen a few times. The V gene is TRBV7-7, the J gene TRBJ1-6; the D is unclear. CDR3 length: 13 amino acids. V was cut by 1 base and J by 8 bases, with 6 bases left in between. Germline CDR1 SSHAT, CDR2 FNYEAQ (reference sequence). The CDR3 here is CASSLDSDSPLHF. The CDR3 coding sequence is TGTGCCAGCAGCTTAGACAGCGATTCACCCCTCCACTTT.

This clonotype was recorded a few times. This chain joins TRBV27 and TRBJ2-3, with D perhaps TRBD2 (5 bases). With 6 bases removed from V and 5 bases from J, the gap between germline ends came to 9 bases. The CDR3 spans 12 residues. Germline CDR1 is MNHEY and CDR2 is SMNVEV (reference sequence). In DNA, the CDR3 is TGTGCCAGCAGGACGAGCGGAGATACGCAGTATTTT. Its translation: CASRTSGDTQYF.

This clonotype came up a few times. This rearrangement joins TRBV3-1 to TRBJ1-4, with a tentative D call TRBD1 (6 bases). Trimming shortened V by 0 bases and J by 11 bases, and 10 bases separated the two germline ends. The CDR3 is made up of 13 amino acids. Germline CDR1 reads LGHDT; CDR2 reads YNNKEL (reference sequence). The CDR3 DNA sequence: TGTGCCAGCAGCCAAGAGCGCCAGGGGAAACTGTTTTTT. This encodes CASSQERQGKLFF. The full variable domain, completed using reference TRBV3-1 and TRBJ1-4, is DTAVSQTPKYLVTQMGNDKSIKCEQNLGHDTMYWYKQDSKKFLKIMFSYNNKELIINETVPNRFSPKSPDKAHLNLHINSLELGDSAVYFCASSQERQGKLFFGSGTQLSVL.

This clonotype was seen a handful of times. The V gene is TRBV4-3, the J gene TRBJ1-4; the D gene is possibly TRBD1 (6 bases). This CDR3 contains 16 residues. Germline CDR1 reads LGHNA; CDR2 reads YSLEER. V lost 1 base and J 11 bases, leaving 20 bases between the germline ends. The CDR3 sequence: CASSQANPGAPGKLFF. The CDR3 region has the DNA TGCGCCAGCAGCCAAGCGAATCCGGGGGCTCCGGGGAAACTGTTTTTT.

Many counts were recorded for this clonotype. This chain links TRBV7-2 with TRBJ1-1; maybe TRBD1 (6 bases). The CDR3 has 14 residues. Germline CDR1 reads SGHTA; CDR2 reads FQGNSA. V dropped 3 bases and J dropped 2 bases, with 10 bases sitting between them. The CDR3 loop is CASSFRTANTEAFF. Here the CDR3 DNA reads TGTGCCAGCAGCTTCAGGACAGCAAACACTGAAGCTTTCTTT.

This clonotype was seen a handful of times. The chain has TRBV5-6 and TRBJ1-5, with no clear D. V lost 2 bases and J 4 bases, leaving 7 bases between the germline ends. The CDR3 has 13 amino acids. Germline CDR1 reads SGHDT; CDR2 reads YYEEEE. CDR3 protein: CASSLNWNQPQHF. CDR3 nucleotide sequence: TGTGCCAGCAGCTTAAACTGGAATCAGCCCCAGCATTTT.

This chain links TRBV7-9 with TRBJ1-2; 9 nucleotides match TRBD1. The CDR3 consists of 18 residues. The V segment lost 7 bases and the J segment 0 bases; nucleotides outside the gene matches: 15. Germline V lookup: CDR1 SEHNR, CDR2 FQNEAQ (reference sequence). The CDR3 nucleotides read TGTGCCAGCACCCGAGATTCCGGGACAGGGAAAGCTAACTATGGCTACACCTTC. Its translation is CASTRDSGTGKANYGYTF. The variable domain in full, with the rest retrieved from reference TRBV7-9 and TRBJ1-2, is DTGVSQNPRHKITKRGQNVTFRCDPISEHNRLYWYRQTLGQGPEFLTYFQNEAQLEKSRLLSDRFSAERPKGSFSTLEIQRTEQGDSAMYLCASTRDSGTGKANYGYTFGSGTRLTVV.

This clonotype was seen only a few times. This sequence joins TRBV5-1 and TRBJ2-7, with 8 bases matching TRBD2. V was clipped by 3 bases and J by 4 bases; unmatched bases: 6. The CDR3 totals 14 residues. Germline CDR1 is SGHRS and CDR2 is YFSETQ. CDR3 DNA: TGCGCCAGCAGCTCCGGGGGGGTAAAGTACGAGCAGTACTTC. This sequence encodes CASSSGGVKYEQYF.

This clonotype was seen repeatedly, ten times or more. The chain couples TRBV5-1 to TRBJ1-1; TRBD1 aligns across 7 bases. The V and J ends lost 4 bases and 3 bases, in that order; junction bases with no gene match: 6. CDR3 size: 14 residues. Looked up from germline, CDR1 is SGHRS and CDR2 is YFSETQ. The DNA for the CDR3 is TGCGCCAGCAGCGACGGGACAGCTTACACTGAAGCTTTCTTT. Translated: CASSDGTAYTEAFF.

This clonotype has just a few counts. The J gene is TRBJ2-1, the V gene TRBV6-5, with D unresolved. The CDR3 is made up of 18 amino acids. V was cut by 6 bases and J by 7 bases, with 28 bases left in between. Germline values: CDR1 MNHEY, CDR2 SVGAGI. The CDR3 DNA reads as TGTGCCAGCAGGCCCCCGTTGAGGAGAGGACCTCAACCTAATGAGCAGTTCTTC. It specifies CASRPPLRRGPQPNEQFF.

The rearrangement links TRBV7-9 to TRBJ1-2; 7 bases agree with TRBD1. Looked up from germline, CDR1 is SEHNR and CDR2 is FQNEAQ (reference sequence). The CDR3 spans 14 residues. The V and J ends lost 3 bases and 7 bases, in that order; junction bases with no gene match: 8. The CDR3 nucleotides read TGTGCCAGCAGCTTGGTAGAGGGGGCGCGTGGCTACACCTTC. This translates into CASSLVEGARGYTF.

A few counts support this clonotype. This chain links TRBV20-1 with TRBJ1-2; a weak D match, TRBD1 (6 bases). Trimming pared 4 bases from V and 0 bases from J, leaving 21 bases between. Looked up from germline, CDR1 is DFQATT and CDR2 is SNEGSKA (reference sequence). The CDR3 is 17 amino acids. CDR3 nucleotides: TGCAGTGCTATAACCCGGCGGGGGCGGAAAGCTAACTATGGCTACACCTTC. This translates into CSAITRRGRKANYGYTF.